What follows are 27 T cell receptor beta chains derived from one specimen sequenced in a study of T-cell reconstitution after alpha-beta-depleted transplantation in children. Using unique molecular identifiers, the investigators prepared the TCRbeta library. TCRdb re-derived calls from the PCR reads in MiXCR, one entry per CDR3 protein. This sample has 500,000 to 650,000 distinct CDR3 sequences, with 10% to 12% found just once. The sequencing here drew on PBMCs, mostly from graft donor cells, taken 180 days after TCRalphabeta/CD19-depleted stem cell transplant. All receptors derive from a female patient between 2 and 10 years old who had a stem cell transplant for aplastic anemia, so the T cells may come from the graft donor.

This clonotype turned up a few times. The chain joins TRBV28 to TRBJ2-1; 10 nucleotides line up with TRBD1. Germline trimming cut 10 bases from V and 3 bases from J; bases unmatched to any gene: 3. The CDR3 spans 13 residues. The germline gives CDR1 MDHEN, CDR2 SYDVKM. CDR3 sequence: CATRDRGYNEQFF. In DNA form, the CDR3 reads TGTGCCACTAGGGACAGGGGCTACAATGAGCAGTTCTTC.

This clonotype appeared once. The chain combines TRBV28 with TRBJ1-1, with D unclear. This CDR3 has 17 residues. The ends were cut back, 4 bases at V and 4 bases at J, with 22 bases in the middle. CDR1 and CDR2 from the germline V gene are MDHEN and SYDVKM. CDR3 sequence: CASSSTVFSGSSTEAFF. DNA for the CDR3: TGTGCCAGCAGTTCGACGGTGTTTTCGGGCTCGAGCACTGAAGCTTTCTTT.

The chain is built from TRBV20-1 and TRBJ2-1; a weak D match, TRBD2 (5 bases). The germline V gene has CDR1 DFQATT and CDR2 SNEGSKA (reference sequence). The CDR3 consists of 14 residues. Trimming stripped 0 bases from V and 6 bases from J, with 12 bases between. CDR3 amino acids: CSARDTGRPNEQFF. CDR3 nucleotides: TGCAGTGCTAGAGATACGGGAAGGCCCAATGAGCAGTTCTTC.

The chain joins TRBV29-1 to TRBJ1-1; D gene ambiguous. Trimming took off 6 bases at V and 0 bases at J, with 14 bases between the two ends. From germline, CDR1 is SQVTM and CDR2 ANQGSEA. The CDR3 totals 14 residues. This CDR3 is CSVPGSGLNTEAFF. The CDR3 DNA follows: TGCAGCGTCCCAGGCTCGGGGTTGAACACTGAAGCTTTCTTT. Looking up the rest from reference TRBV29-1 and TRBJ1-1 gives the full variable domain: SAVISQKPSRDICQRGTSLTIQCQVDSQVTMMFWYRQQPGQSLTLIATANQGSEATYESGFVIDKFPISRPNLTFSTLTVSNMSPEDSSIYLCSVPGSGLNTEAFFGQGTRLTVV.

This clonotype was observed a handful of times. The V call is TRBV5-8, the J call TRBJ2-1, with D possibly matching TRBD1 (5 bases). V was pared by 5 bases and J by 4 bases, with 16 bases between. Germline V lookup: CDR1 SGHTS, CDR2 YDEGEE. This CDR3 is 15 amino acids long. Here the CDR3 DNA reads TGTGCCAGCAGATACCAGGGAAGCGTATACAATGAGCAGTTCTTC. It yields the protein CASRYQGSVYNEQFF.

The genes are TRBV20-1 and TRBJ1-2; 7 bases line up with TRBD1. CDR3 length: 14 amino acids. V shed 5 bases, J shed 4 bases, and the junction held 10 bases outside the gene matches. Germline loops: CDR1 DFQATT, CDR2 SNEGSKA (reference sequence). CDR3 sequence (DNA): TGCAGTGCTGGAAGTAGACAGGGCCTCTATGGCTACACCTTC. Translation: CSAGSRQGLYGYTF.

This clonotype was seen just once. V usage is TRBV7-7 and J usage is TRBJ2-2, with 10 nucleotides matching TRBD2. The CDR3 is 17 amino acids. With V trimmed by 2 bases and J by 6 bases, 9 bases remained unmatched. Germline V CDR1 and CDR2: SSHAT, FNYEAQ (reference sequence). Here the CDR3 reads CASSLSASGSFPGELFF. CDR3 bases: TGTGCCAGCAGCTTATCGGCTAGCGGGAGTTTCCCCGGGGAGCTGTTTTTT.

This chain uses TRBV5-8 with TRBJ2-1; no reliable D call. Per germline, CDR1 SGHTS and CDR2 YDEGEE. The CDR3 runs 14 residues. V lost 0 bases, J lost 2 bases, and 6 bases lay in between. This chain's CDR3 is CASSLDGPYNEQFF. The CDR3 DNA sequence: TGTGCCAGCAGCTTGGACGGCCCCTACAATGAGCAGTTCTTC.

The gene calls are TRBV29-1 and TRBJ1-2; TRBD1 is a possible D gene (6 bases). CDR3 length: 15 amino acids. V shed 6 bases and J shed 5 bases, with 22 bases lying between them. Per germline, CDR1 SQVTM and CDR2 ANQGSEA. The CDR3 region has the DNA TGCAGCGTGCCGGGACCAGGGGAGGGAATTTATGGCTACACCTTC. Amino acids: CSVPGPGEGIYGYTF.

V usage is TRBV20-1 and J usage is TRBJ2-7, with TRBD2 matching 8 bases. The germline CDR1 and CDR2 sequences are DFQATT and SNEGSKA (reference sequence). CDR3 length equals 14 residues. Trimming at V came to 6 bases and at J to 3 bases, leaving 10 bases not matched to a gene. CDR3 in DNA: TGCAGTGCCCCGCCGGCGGGAGGAAACTACGAGCAGTACTTC. This sequence encodes CSAPPAGGNYEQYF.

This clonotype was seen a few times. The chain carries TRBV6-5 and TRBJ2-7; D possibly corresponds to TRBD1 (6 bases). Germline lookup yields CDR1 MNHEY and CDR2 SVGAGI. The CDR3 has 16 residues. V was trimmed by 0 bases and J by 2 bases, leaving 14 bases between them. CDR3 nucleotide sequence: TGTGCCAGCAGTTACTCCCAGGGGCGCCTAGCCTACGAGCAGTACTTC. It specifies CASSYSQGRLAYEQYF.

The J gene is TRBJ2-1, the V gene TRBV5-1; TRBD1 is a possible D gene (6 bases). V was pared by 7 bases and J by 5 bases, with 16 bases between. Germline CDR1 and CDR2: SGHRS and YFSETQ. The CDR3 has 14 residues. The CDR3, as DNA: TGCGCCAGCCGGGACACCACAACCGACAATGAGCAGTTCTTC. This codes for CASRDTTTDNEQFF.

The chain carries TRBV28 and TRBJ2-5, with 8 bases matching TRBD1. Germline trimming cut 8 bases from V and 2 bases from J; bases unmatched to any gene: 16. Germline lookup yields CDR1 MDHEN and CDR2 SYDVKM. This CDR3 has 17 residues. CDR3 in amino acids: CASRGRGQGFWQETQYF. In DNA, the CDR3 is TGTGCCAGCCGAGGACGCGGACAGGGATTTTGGCAAGAGACCCAGTACTTC.

In this sample, this clonotype turned up a few times. This rearrangement joins TRBV21-1 to TRBJ2-7; TRBD2 was called by the table and not checked on the DNA. TRBV21-1 is designated a pseudogene. The CDR3 consists of 16 residues. The CDR3 is CASSKDPGGRRDEQYF. The CDR3 DNA follows: TGTGCCAGCAGCAAAGATCCGGGCGGGAGGCGTGACGAGCAGTACTTC.

There are many counts of this clonotype. The chain couples TRBV7-6 to TRBJ2-5, with D uncertain. Germline V CDR1 and CDR2: SGHVS, FNYEAQ. This CDR3 region has 15 residues. Trimming stripped 1 base from V and 2 bases from J, with 11 bases between. Written as DNA, the CDR3 is TGTGCCAGCAGCTTAGAACCCGGTGGGCAAGAGACCCAGTACTTC. It yields the protein CASSLEPGGQETQYF.

CDR3 loop: CASSENSYEQYF. As DNA, the CDR3 is TGTGCCAGCAGTGAAAACAGCTACGAGCAGTACTTC. V usage is TRBV2 and J usage is TRBJ2-7, with D unresolved. The CDR3 length is 12 residues. Germline V lookup: CDR1 SNHLY, CDR2 FYNNEI. Between the trimmed V and J ends, which lost 2 bases and 3 bases, there was a span of 5 bases.

The chain recombines TRBV28 with TRBJ1-4, with D possibly matching TRBD1 (6 bases). This CDR3 comprises 16 residues. Germline V gives CDR1 MDHEN, CDR2 SYDVKM. With 5 bases removed from V and 5 bases from J, the gap between germline ends came to 18 bases. As DNA, the CDR3 is TGTGCCAGCAGTCGTTTAGGGGGAACCCGAAATGAAAAACTGTTTTTT. Residues: CASSRLGGTRNEKLFF.

The chain links TRBV14 to TRBJ2-6; D is unresolved. CDR3 length: 14 residues. From germline, CDR1 is SGHDN and CDR2 FVKESK. V shed 1 base and J shed 2 bases, with 3 bases lying between them. In DNA form, the CDR3 reads TGTGCCAGCAGCCAAGTCCCTGGGGCCAACGTCCTGACTTTC. Protein: CASSQVPGANVLTF.

This clonotype has just a few counts. A junction end diverges from the germline sequence, so it may reflect a read error. The DNA for the CDR3 is TGTGCCACCAGTGGTTTGGCAGGGGGCGGCGATGAGCAGTTCTTC. Amino acids: CATSGLAGGGDEQFF. The chain links TRBV24-1 to TRBJ2-1; 8 bases match TRBD1. Germline V gene data show CDR1 as KGHDR and CDR2 as SFDVKD. The CDR3 totals 15 residues.

The CDR3 DNA sequence: TGTGCCAGCATCAGGGGGCGTAGCACTGAAGCTTTCTTT. Encoded protein: CASIRGRSTEAFF. This chain connects TRBV28 to TRBJ1-1; 8 nucleotides agree with TRBD1. The CDR3 is 13 residues long. Per germline, CDR1 MDHEN and CDR2 SYDVKM. V lost 7 bases and J lost 4; bases outside the gene matches: 5. Filled out from reference TRBV28 and TRBJ1-1, the complete variable domain reads DVKVTQSSRYLVKRTGEKVFLECVQDMDHENMFWYRQDPGLGLRLIYFSYDVKMKEKGDIPEGYSVSREKKERFSLILESASTNQTSMYLCASIRGRSTEAFFGQGTRLTVV.

The rearrangement links TRBV5-1 to TRBJ2-2; tentatively, D is TRBD2 (7 bases). Deletions cut 0 bases from V and 4 bases from J, with 25 bases between. The CDR3 spans 20 residues. CDR1 and CDR2 from the germline V gene are SGHRS and YFSETQ. For the CDR3, the DNA is TGCGCCAGCAGCTTGGCGGGACGGGGGGCATGGCGAAGGGGCACCGGGGAGCTGTTTTTT. Translated, it gives CASSLAGRGAWRRGTGELFF.

This clonotype was picked up a small number of times. This chain connects TRBV19 to TRBJ1-2; the D is unclear. Trimming left V 1 base short and J 1 base short, with 10 bases between. This CDR3 contains 15 residues. Germline values: CDR1 LNHDA, CDR2 SQIVND (reference sequence). The CDR3 region has the DNA TGTGCCAGTAGTATAGTGTCCAGAGATAACTATGGCTACACCTTC. Protein: CASSIVSRDNYGYTF.

This sequence joins TRBV5-1 and TRBJ2-5; possible D gene TRBD2, 5 bases. CDR3 size: 16 residues. V lost 0 bases to trimming and J lost 5 bases, with 17 bases between them. Germline V lookup: CDR1 SGHRS, CDR2 YFSETQ. The CDR3 loop reads CASSLAGGLGSETQYF. CDR3 DNA sequence: TGCGCCAGCAGCTTGGCCGGAGGCCTGGGGTCGGAGACCCAGTACTTC. Using reference TRBV5-1 and TRBJ2-5 for the parts outside the CDR3, the full variable domain is KAGVTQTPRYLIKTRGQQVTLSCSPISGHRSVSWYQQTPGQGLQFLFEYFSETQRNKGNFPGRFSGRQFSNSRSEMNVSTLELGDSALYLCASSLAGGLGSETQYFGPGTRLLVL.

This clonotype appeared a few times. The gene calls are TRBV7-9 and TRBJ1-1, with 7 bases identical to TRBD1. The CDR3 spans 15 residues. Germline V gene sequence: CDR1 SEHNR, CDR2 FQNEAQ (reference sequence). V was clipped by 4 bases and J by 0 bases; unmatched bases: 5. The CDR3 loop reads CASSSGTDLNTEAFF. CDR3 nucleotides: TGTGCCAGCAGCTCTGGGACAGACTTGAACACTGAAGCTTTCTTT.

The V call is TRBV5-5, the J call TRBJ2-7, with D uncertain. Germline V gene lookup returns CDR1 SGHKS and CDR2 YYEKEE (reference sequence). There are 15 residues in the CDR3. Trimming took 3 bases from V and 2 from J, leaving 15 bases between them. This chain's CDR3 is CASSSLETAPYEQYF. DNA for the CDR3: TGTGCCAGCAGCTCGCTTGAAACTGCCCCCTACGAGCAGTACTTC.

This chain links TRBV24-1 with TRBJ2-2; weak D call: TRBD1 (5 bases). The CDR3 is 15 residues long. CDR1 is KGHDR and CDR2 is SFDVKD in the germline V gene. Trimming left V 4 bases short and J 4 bases short, with 12 bases between. This chain's CDR3 is CATSDSPGPTGELFF. In DNA form, the CDR3 reads TGTGCCACCAGTGACTCGCCAGGGCCCACCGGGGAGCTGTTTTTT.

This clonotype came up once. A much bigger clone sits one base away, suggesting this may be a read error. The rearrangement uses TRBV20-1 and TRBJ2-5, with D possibly being TRBD1 (6 bases). This CDR3 has 14 residues. Germline CDR1 reads DFQATT; CDR2 reads SNEGSKA (reference sequence). V dropped 1 base and J dropped 1 base, with 10 bases sitting between them. DNA for the CDR3: TGCAGTGCTAGAGCTCGACAGGCCCAAGAGACCCAGTACTTC. It is translated as CSARARQAQETQYF.